These 21 T cell receptor beta chains share one sample of origin, sequenced in a study of OX40 agonist ivuxolimab in advanced cancers. Produced via immunoSEQ multiplex PCR; TCRdb's table is partial and in-frame only. The sample holds roughly 93,000 clones; 92% are singletons and the top ten take 0.51%. Sample: CD4+ or CD8+ T cells sorted from blood, taken in a trial of the OX40 agonist ivuxolimab. The receptor set was obtained from an adult with an advanced solid tumor such as melanoma, head and neck, liver or kidney cancer.

V gene TRBV6-5 combines with J gene TRBJ2-1; D is uncertain. CDR1 and CDR2 from the germline V gene are MNHEY and SVGAGI. V lost 5 bases, J lost 7 bases, and 6 bases lay in between. The CDR3 length is 11 residues. The CDR3 DNA reads TGTGCCAGCAGTGAACTAAATGAGCAGTTCTTC. Its translation: CASSELNEQFF.

A single count supports this clone. The chain is built from TRBV19 and TRBJ2-7, with D perhaps TRBD1 or TRBD2 (5 bases each). Per germline, CDR1 LNHDA and CDR2 SQIVND (reference sequence). Trimming removed 9 bases from V and 4 bases from J, with 10 bases in between. This CDR3 contains 11 residues. The CDR3 here is CASSEGYEQYF. DNA of the CDR3: TGTGCCAGCTCTGAGGGGTACGAGCAGTACTTC. Drawing the rest from reference TRBV19 and TRBJ2-7, the complete variable domain is DGGITQSPKYLFRKEGQNVTLSCEQNLNHDAMYWYRQDPGQGLRLIYYSQIVNDFQKGDIAEGYSVSREKKESFPLTVTSAQKNPTAFYLCASSEGYEQYFGPGTRLTVT.

The chain uses TRBV10-1 and TRBJ2-1; TRBD2 agrees at 9 bases. The CDR3 length is 15 residues. V trimming: 5 bases; J trimming: 7 bases; junction bases outside the gene matches: 9. The V gene's germline CDR1 is WNHNN and CDR2 SYGVQD (reference sequence). This chain's CDR3 is CASSRSLSGGNEQFF. CDR3 nucleotide sequence: TGCGCCAGCAGTCGATCTCTTAGCGGGGGAAATGAGCAGTTCTTC.

This chain joins TRBV5-1 and TRBJ2-7, with 8 bases that match TRBD1. This CDR3 has 16 residues. Trimming cost V 3 bases and J 3 bases; bases outside gene matches: 11. Germline CDR1 and CDR2: SGHRS and YFSETQ. The CDR3 spells CASSWGPTGEDYEQYF. The DNA for the CDR3 is TGCGCCAGCAGCTGGGGACCGACAGGGGAAGACTACGAGCAGTACTTC.

This chain connects TRBV2 to TRBJ1-2; 9 bases agree with TRBD1. This CDR3 has 12 amino acids. V was pared by 7 bases and J by 7 bases, with 4 bases of the junction left unmatched. Per the germline V gene, CDR1 is SNHLY and CDR2 is FYNNEI. Here the CDR3 DNA reads TGTGCCAGCACACAGGGGGCGCGTGGCTACACCTTC. Its protein is CASTQGARGYTF.

The chain has TRBV27 and TRBJ1-2, with D maybe TRBD1 (6 bases). In germline, CDR1 is MNHEY, CDR2 SMNVEV (reference sequence). This CDR3 spans 15 amino acids. With 5 bases removed from V and 4 bases from J, the gap between germline ends came to 17 bases. Here the CDR3 reads CASSVQGGRGYGYTF. CDR3 in DNA: TGTGCCAGCAGTGTACAGGGTGGTCGGGGCTATGGCTACACCTTC.

The genes are TRBV6-1 and TRBJ1-2, with 7 bases lining up with TRBD1. V shed 5 bases and J 7 bases; nucleotides not matched to a gene: 10. CDR1 MNHNS and CDR2 SASEGT come from the germline V gene. This CDR3 is 14 amino acids long. The CDR3 DNA follows: TGTGCCAGCAGTCTTGGAGACAGGGCTGGTGGCTACACCTTC. Its protein is CASSLGDRAGGYTF.

The chain recombines TRBV2 with TRBJ2-3; the D gene could be TRBD1 or TRBD2 (5 bases each). Trimming stripped 3 bases from V and 7 bases from J, with 17 bases between. The germline V gene encodes CDR1 SNHLY and CDR2 FYNNEI. This CDR3 region has 15 residues. This chain's CDR3 is CASSDGAGTDNTQYF. DNA for the CDR3: TGTGCCAGCAGTGACGGGGCGGGCACCGACAATACGCAGTATTTT.

This chain links TRBV6-5 with TRBJ2-3; D tentatively reads TRBD1 or TRBD2 (6 bases each). The CDR3 contains 12 residues. CDR1 and CDR2 from the germline V gene are MNHEY and SVGAGI. V shed 5 bases and J shed 5 bases, with 8 bases lying between them. CDR3 loop: CASSEGGDTQYF. The CDR3 nucleotides are TGTGCCAGCAGTGAGGGGGGAGATACGCAGTATTTT.

In nucleotides, the CDR3 is TGTGCCAGCAGTTCCCCGGCGTCGGCGAACACTGAAGCTTTCTTT. Translation gives CASSSPASANTEAFF. The chain combines TRBV28 with TRBJ1-1; the D is unclear. Germline V lookup: CDR1 MDHEN, CDR2 SYDVKM. Trimming shortened V by 4 bases and J by 1 base, and 13 bases separated the two germline ends. This CDR3 comprises 15 residues. The whole variable domain, filled in from reference TRBV28 and TRBJ1-1, reads DVKVTQSSRYLVKRTGEKVFLECVQDMDHENMFWYRQDPGLGLRLIYFSYDVKMKEKGDIPEGYSVSREKKERFSLILESASTNQTSMYLCASSSPASANTEAFFGQGTRLTVV.

The rearrangement uses TRBV19 and TRBJ2-1; 11 positions agree with TRBD2. The CDR3 runs to 16 residues. V was clipped by 4 bases and J by 10 bases; unmatched bases: 12. CDR1 is LNHDA and CDR2 is SQIVND in the germline V gene (reference sequence). The CDR3 reads CASSTPTSGRLGEQFF. As DNA, the CDR3 is TGTGCCAGTAGTACACCCACTAGCGGGAGACTAGGGGAGCAGTTCTTC.

V and J are TRBV27 and TRBJ2-1, with TRBD1 matching over 11 bases. Germline CDR1 is MNHEY and CDR2 is SMNVEV (reference sequence). The CDR3 has 17 amino acids. With V trimmed by 8 bases and J by 2 bases, 11 bases remained unmatched. The CDR3 nucleotides read TGTGCCAGCGGGCGGACAGGGGGCGCAGGACCCTACAATGAGCAGTTCTTC. It specifies CASGRTGGAGPYNEQFF.

The chain links TRBV5-1 to TRBJ2-1; possibly TRBD1 or TRBD2 for D (5 bases each). V was cut by 0 bases and J by 1 base, with 8 bases left in between. This CDR3 has 15 residues. CDR1 and CDR2 from the germline V gene are SGHRS and YFSETQ. For the CDR3, the DNA is TGCGCCAGCAGCTTGGGGGGGTTGTCCTACAATGAGCAGTTCTTC. Translating it yields CASSLGGLSYNEQFF.

In its sample, this clone was seen many times. The chain carries TRBV19 and TRBJ2-7, with TRBD2 matching 12 bases. Germline V CDR1 and CDR2: LNHDA, SQIVND (reference sequence). The CDR3 consists of 16 residues. V shed 8 bases, J shed 0 bases, and the junction held 8 bases outside the gene matches. The CDR3 is CASCSSGRDGSYEQYF. The CDR3 DNA is TGTGCCAGTTGCTCTAGCGGGAGGGACGGCTCCTACGAGCAGTACTTC.

The genes are TRBV19 and TRBJ2-7, with a tentative D call TRBD1 (5 bases). V was pared by 3 bases and J by 7 bases, with 13 bases between. CDR1 is LNHDA and CDR2 is SQIVND in the germline V gene (reference sequence). The length of the CDR3 is 13 residues. CDR3 in DNA: TGTGCCAGTAGTATTGCGGCAGGGTGGGAGCAGTACTTC. Its protein product is CASSIAAGWEQYF. Using reference TRBV19 and TRBJ2-7 for the parts outside the CDR3, the full variable domain is DGGITQSPKYLFRKEGQNVTLSCEQNLNHDAMYWYRQDPGQGLRLIYYSQIVNDFQKGDIAEGYSVSREKKESFPLTVTSAQKNPTAFYLCASSIAAGWEQYFGPGTRLTVT.

The chain has TRBV7-3 and TRBJ1-5, with 8 bases lining up with TRBD1. J was trimmed by 2 bases and V by 5 bases; bases with no gene match: 5. CDR1 SGHTA and CDR2 FQGTGA come from the germline V gene. This CDR3 is built from 15 residues. In DNA, the CDR3 is TGTGCCAGCAGCCTGGACAGGGCGGGCAATCAGCCCCAGCATTTT. This encodes CASSLDRAGNQPQHF.

The genes are TRBV5-6 and TRBJ1-1, with D possibly matching TRBD1 (6 bases). Looked up from germline, CDR1 is SGHDT and CDR2 is YYEEEE. This CDR3 region has 16 residues. V was trimmed by 5 bases and J by 3 bases, leaving 20 bases between them. The CDR3 is CASRPSGGASDTEAFF. The CDR3 coding sequence is TGTGCCAGCAGACCCTCGGGGGGCGCTTCGGACACTGAAGCTTTCTTT.

This sequence joins TRBV5-1 and TRBJ2-7, with D perhaps matching TRBD1 (6 bases). Germline V gene sequence: CDR1 SGHRS, CDR2 YFSETQ. The CDR3 is made up of 14 amino acids. The ends were cut back, 3 bases at V and 7 bases at J, with 17 bases in the middle. CDR3 in amino acids: CASSSGTPIREQYF. CDR3 sequence (DNA): TGCGCCAGCAGCTCCGGGACACCTATTAGGGAGCAGTACTTC.

The rearrangement joins TRBV5-5 to TRBJ2-7; 9 nucleotides align to TRBD1. V shed 3 bases, J shed 2 bases, and the junction held 9 bases outside the gene matches. The CDR3 has 16 residues. Germline values: CDR1 SGHKS, CDR2 YYEKEE (reference sequence). CDR3 residues: CASSWHRDRATYEQYF. DNA for the CDR3: TGTGCCAGCAGCTGGCACCGGGACAGGGCTACCTACGAGCAGTACTTC.

The CDR3 reads CASSVTGITEAFF. CDR3 nucleotides: TGTGCCAGCAGCGTAACAGGGATCACTGAAGCTTTCTTT. This chain joins TRBV2 and TRBJ1-1; D possibly corresponds to TRBD1 (6 bases). The CDR3 covers 13 residues. The germline V and J ends were trimmed by 6 bases and 4 bases, with 12 bases remaining between them. CDR1 and CDR2 (germline): SNHLY, FYNNEI.

The chain recombines TRBV6-6 with TRBJ2-7; 11 bases are shared with TRBD2. V was pared by 7 bases and J by 0 bases, with 8 bases of the junction left unmatched. CDR1 and CDR2 from the germline V gene are MNHNY and SVGAGI (reference sequence). This CDR3 is 16 amino acids long. For the CDR3, the DNA is TGTGCCAGCAACCCGGGACTAGCGGCCTACTCCTACGAGCAGTACTTC. It encodes CASNPGLAAYSYEQYF.